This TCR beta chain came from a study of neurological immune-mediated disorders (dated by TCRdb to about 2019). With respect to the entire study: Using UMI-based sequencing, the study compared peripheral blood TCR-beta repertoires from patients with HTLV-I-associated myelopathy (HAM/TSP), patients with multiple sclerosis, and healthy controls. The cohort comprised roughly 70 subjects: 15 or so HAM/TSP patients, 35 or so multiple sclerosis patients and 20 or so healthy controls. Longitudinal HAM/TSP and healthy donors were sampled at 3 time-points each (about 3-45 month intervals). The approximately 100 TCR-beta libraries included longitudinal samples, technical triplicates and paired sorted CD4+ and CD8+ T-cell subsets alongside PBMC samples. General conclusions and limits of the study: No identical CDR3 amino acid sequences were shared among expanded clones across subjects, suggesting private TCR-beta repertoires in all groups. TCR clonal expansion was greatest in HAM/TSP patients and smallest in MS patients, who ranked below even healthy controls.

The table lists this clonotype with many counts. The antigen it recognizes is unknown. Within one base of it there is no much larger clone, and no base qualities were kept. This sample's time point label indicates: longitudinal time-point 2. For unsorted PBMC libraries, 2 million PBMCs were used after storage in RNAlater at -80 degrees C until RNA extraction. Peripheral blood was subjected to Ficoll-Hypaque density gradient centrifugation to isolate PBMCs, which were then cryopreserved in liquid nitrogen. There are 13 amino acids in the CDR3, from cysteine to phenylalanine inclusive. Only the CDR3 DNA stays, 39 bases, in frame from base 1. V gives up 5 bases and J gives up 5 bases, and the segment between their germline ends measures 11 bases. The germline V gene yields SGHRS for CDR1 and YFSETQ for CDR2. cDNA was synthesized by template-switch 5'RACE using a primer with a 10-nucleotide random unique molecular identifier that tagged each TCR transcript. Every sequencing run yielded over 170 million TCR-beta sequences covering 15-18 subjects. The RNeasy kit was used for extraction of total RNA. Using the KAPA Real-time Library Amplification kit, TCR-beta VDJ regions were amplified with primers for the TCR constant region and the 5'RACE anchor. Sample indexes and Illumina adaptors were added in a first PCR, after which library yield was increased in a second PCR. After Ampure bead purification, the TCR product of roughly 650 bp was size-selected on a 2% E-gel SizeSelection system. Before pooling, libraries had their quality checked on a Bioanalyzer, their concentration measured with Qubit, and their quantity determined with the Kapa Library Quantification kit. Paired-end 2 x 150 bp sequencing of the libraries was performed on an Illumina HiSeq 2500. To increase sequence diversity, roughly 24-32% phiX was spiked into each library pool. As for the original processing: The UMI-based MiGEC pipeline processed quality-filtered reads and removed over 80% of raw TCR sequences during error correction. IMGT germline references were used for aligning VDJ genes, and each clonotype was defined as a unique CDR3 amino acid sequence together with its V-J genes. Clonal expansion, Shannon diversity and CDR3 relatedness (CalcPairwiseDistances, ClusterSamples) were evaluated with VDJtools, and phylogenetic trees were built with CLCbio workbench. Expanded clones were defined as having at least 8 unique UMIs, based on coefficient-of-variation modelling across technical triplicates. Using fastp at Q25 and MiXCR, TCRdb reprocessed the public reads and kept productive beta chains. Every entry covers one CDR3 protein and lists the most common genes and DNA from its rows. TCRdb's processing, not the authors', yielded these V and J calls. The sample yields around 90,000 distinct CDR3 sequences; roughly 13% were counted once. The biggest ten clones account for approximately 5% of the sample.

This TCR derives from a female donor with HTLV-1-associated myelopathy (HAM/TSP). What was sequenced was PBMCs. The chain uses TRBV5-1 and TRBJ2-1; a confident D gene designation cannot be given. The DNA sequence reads TGCGCCAGCAGACCTGGGCAAAACAATGAGCAGTTCTTC. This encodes CASRPGQNNEQFF.